The next 26 T cell receptor beta chains were all read from a single sample in a study of technical replicates of blood from four donors. Method: immunoSEQ multiplex PCR; TCRdb's copy keeps in-frame clones and lacks some. The top ten hold 9.5% to 15% of the sample, which has approximately 13,000 clones, approximately 80% seen once. The sample was PBMCs. The receptors originated from a human donor in good health.

The gene calls are TRBV6-1 and TRBJ1-5; possibly TRBD1 for D (5 bases). The V end was cut by 7 bases, the J end by 4 bases, with 14 bases between. The CDR3 is 14 amino acids. Germline V gives CDR1 MNHNS, CDR2 SASEGT. CDR3 sequence (DNA): TGTGCCAGCACCAAGGGGAGGGGAAATCAGCCCCAGCATTTT. It is translated as CASTKGRGNQPQHF.

This clone has only one observation. The chain couples TRBV28 to TRBJ2-3; 10 bases are a match to TRBD1. This CDR3 has 14 residues. With V trimmed by 6 bases and J by 4 bases, 4 bases remained unmatched. Germline CDR1 reads MDHEN; CDR2 reads SYDVKM. Here the CDR3 reads CASSPGQGADTQYF. The CDR3 region has the DNA TGTGCCAGCAGCCCCGGACAGGGGGCAGATACGCAGTATTTT.

V and J are TRBV9 and TRBJ2-3; D might be TRBD2 (6 bases). The CDR3 covers 14 residues. V lost 2 bases and J lost 2, with 9 bases in between. CDR1 SGDLS and CDR2 YYNGEE come from the germline V gene. CDR3 sequence reads: CASSVSGYTDTQYF. As DNA, the CDR3 is TGTGCCAGCAGCGTTAGCGGCTACACAGATACGCAGTATTTT.

The chain uses TRBV9 and TRBJ2-5; the match to TRBD2 covers 11 bases. CDR3 length equals 17 residues. The ends lost 4 bases at V and 5 bases at J; junction bases unmatched: 13. Per germline, CDR1 SGDLS and CDR2 YYNGEE. CDR3: CASSPGGGLAVPETQYF. The CDR3 region has the DNA TGTGCCAGCAGCCCGGGCGGGGGACTAGCGGTACCGGAGACCCAGTACTTC. Supplemented by reference TRBV9 and TRBJ2-5, the full variable domain reads DSGVTQTPKHLITATGQRVTLRCSPRSGDLSVYWYQQSLDQGLQFLIQYYNGEERAKGNILERFSAQQFPDLHSELNLSSLELGDSALYFCASSPGGGLAVPETQYFGPGTRLLVL.

The rearrangement joins TRBV27 to TRBJ1-5, with D perhaps matching TRBD1 (6 bases). Trimming shortened V by 5 bases and J by 5 bases, and 19 bases separated the two germline ends. The CDR3 runs to 16 residues. Germline V CDR1 and CDR2: MNHEY, SMNVEV (reference sequence). Written as DNA, the CDR3 is TGTGCCAGCAGTCGGAATACCGGGACACTTCATCAGCCCCAGCATTTT. This translates into CASSRNTGTLHQPQHF.

This chain joins TRBV11-2 and TRBJ2-1; 10 bases fit TRBD2. CDR3 length: 15 residues. Trimming removed 4 bases from V and 11 bases from J; junction bases left unmatched: 11. Germline lookup yields CDR1 SGHAT and CDR2 FQNNGV. This CDR3 reads CASSSLGTSDSQQFF. The DNA of the CDR3 is TGTGCCAGCAGCTCCCTCGGGACTAGCGACTCGCAGCAGTTCTTC.

CDR3 in DNA: TGTGCCAGCAGAAAAGCGGGAGGCAGCACAGATACGCAGTATTTT. Amino acids: CASRKAGGSTDTQYF. This sequence joins TRBV5-4 and TRBJ2-3; 9 bases are a match to TRBD2. This CDR3 spans 15 amino acids. Germline CDR1 is SGHNT and CDR2 is YYREEE (reference sequence). Losses at the gene ends were 5 bases for V and 0 bases for J; bases not matched to a gene: 4.

This clone appeared a few times. The rearrangement links TRBV5-3 to TRBJ1-2; D gene unclear. TRBV5-3 falls under the ORF class, with uncertain function. The CDR3 extends over 12 amino acids. V lost 0 bases and J lost 5, with 5 bases in between. In nucleotides, the CDR3 is TGTGCCAGAAGCTTGGGACAATATGGCTACACCTTC. Its protein is CARSLGQYGYTF.

The sample holds a few counts of this clone. The rearrangement uses TRBV6-1 and TRBJ1-2; TRBD1 agrees at 9 bases. V was clipped by 0 bases and J by 8 bases; unmatched bases: 13. CDR3 length: 17 residues. The germline CDR1 and CDR2 sequences are MNHNS and SASEGT. CDR3 loop: CASSEAEVGTGLRGYTF. In DNA form, the CDR3 reads TGTGCCAGCAGTGAAGCGGAGGTGGGGACAGGGTTAAGGGGCTACACCTTC.

J is TRBJ2-3 and V is TRBV6-5; D remains ambiguous. CDR1 is MNHEY, CDR2 SVGAGI, per germline. CDR3 length equals 15 residues. V was pared by 5 bases and J by 2 bases, with 14 bases between. CDR3 protein: CASSPSGSYTDTQYF. The CDR3 coding sequence is TGTGCCAGCAGTCCATCCGGGTCATACACAGATACGCAGTATTTT.

This chain joins TRBV29-1 and TRBJ2-1; TRBD1 aligns across 7 bases. Germline V gives CDR1 SQVTM, CDR2 ANQGSEA. The CDR3 extends over 15 amino acids. V lost 7 bases, J lost 6 bases, and 15 bases stayed unmatched. The CDR3 DNA reads TGCAGCGCCCCCGAGGGGGCAGGGTGGGGCAATGAGCAGTTCTTC. It specifies CSAPEGAGWGNEQFF.

V is TRBV12-2 and J is TRBJ2-2; the D segment call TRBD1 is taken from the table without a DNA check. TRBV12-2 is noted as a pseudogene. The CDR3 is 13 amino acids. The CDR3 protein is CASRGAMAGELFF. The CDR3 coding sequence is TGTGCAAGTCGCGGGGCCATGGCCGGGGAGCTGTTTTTT.

The genes are TRBV2 and TRBJ2-3, with 7 bases matching TRBD2. V gave up 2 bases and J gave up 5 bases; unmatched junction bases: 13. Germline CDR1 SNHLY, CDR2 FYNNEI. This CDR3 is built from 17 residues. CDR3 protein: CASSEISPVASGDTQYF. DNA for the CDR3: TGTGCCAGCAGTGAAATTTCCCCCGTGGCTAGCGGAGATACGCAGTATTTT. The full variable domain, completed using reference TRBV2 and TRBJ2-3, is EPEVTQTPSHQVTQMGQEVILRCVPISNHLYFYWYRQILGQKVEFLVSFYNNEISEKSEIFDDQFSVERPDGSNFTLKIRSTKLEDSAMYFCASSEISPVASGDTQYFGPGTRLTVL.

The chain combines TRBV4-1 with TRBJ1-6, with TRBD1 identical over 7 bases. CDR1 is MGHRA and CDR2 is YSYEKL in the germline V gene. V lost 3 bases, J lost 7 bases, and 9 bases stayed unmatched. The CDR3 runs 16 residues. The CDR3 DNA sequence: TGCGCCAGCAGCCATTCATCGGGACAGAGAAATTCACCCCTCCACTTT. It specifies CASSHSSGQRNSPLHF.

The V and J genes are TRBV5-1 and TRBJ1-1; D may be TRBD1 (6 bases). Per the germline V gene, CDR1 is SGHRS and CDR2 is YFSETQ. The CDR3 covers 14 residues. V dropped 0 bases and J dropped 5 bases, with 11 bases sitting between them. The CDR3 nucleotides are TGCGCCAGCAGCTTGGAAGGGGGAAGGACTGAAGCTTTCTTT. Translating gives CASSLEGGRTEAFF.

This chain connects TRBV7-8 to TRBJ2-3; 11 nucleotides match TRBD2. Germline lookup yields CDR1 SGHVS and CDR2 FQNEAQ. The CDR3 length is 16 residues. V trimming: 5 bases; J trimming: 2 bases; junction bases outside the gene matches: 6. In DNA form, the CDR3 reads TGTGCCAGCAGCCCGACTAGCGGGGTATACACAGATACGCAGTATTTT. Translated, it gives CASSPTSGVYTDTQYF.

This chain joins TRBV29-1 and TRBJ1-1; D ambiguous. Between the trimmed V and J ends, which lost 7 bases and 8 bases, there was a span of 5 bases. Germline CDR1 and CDR2: SQVTM and ANQGSEA. The length of the CDR3 is 8 residues. This CDR3 is CSAREAFF. For the CDR3, the DNA is TGCAGCGCCAGAGAAGCTTTCTTT.

This chain uses TRBV7-2 with TRBJ2-7; 9 bases align to TRBD1. CDR1 is SGHTA, CDR2 FQGNSA, per germline. The CDR3 covers 15 residues. V lost 6 bases, J lost 4 bases, and 10 bases stayed unmatched. In DNA, the CDR3 is TGTGCCAGCAGATTGGCCGGACAGGGGCCTTACGAGCAGTACTTC. Protein: CASRLAGQGPYEQYF. Combining the CDR3 with reference TRBV7-2 and TRBJ2-7 gives the whole variable domain GAGVSQSPSNKVTEKGKDVELRCDPISGHTALYWYRQSLGQGLEFLIYFQGNSAPDKSGLPSDRFSAERTGGSVSTLTIQRTQQEDSAVYLCASRLAGQGPYEQYFGPGTRLTVT.

The V call is TRBV9, the J call TRBJ2-7, with 8 bases matching TRBD2. CDR3 size: 15 residues. With V trimmed by 0 bases and J by 6 bases, 8 bases remained unmatched. CDR1 and CDR2 (germline): SGDLS, YYNGEE. The CDR3 region has the DNA TGTGCCAGCAGCGTAGATGGGACTAGAGGTCTCGAGCAGTACTTC. Its translation: CASSVDGTRGLEQYF.

The genes are TRBV30 and TRBJ2-7, with 11 bases matching TRBD2. CDR1 is GTSNPN, CDR2 SVGIG, per germline (reference sequence). The CDR3 runs to 15 residues. V lost 2 bases and J lost 3; bases outside the gene matches: 6. CDR3 nucleotides: TGTGCCTGGAGTTATGCTAGCGGGAGGCACTACGAGCAGTACTTC. This gives the protein CAWSYASGRHYEQYF.

The chain couples TRBV10-3 to TRBJ2-7; 8 bases agree with TRBD2. This CDR3 is built from 14 residues. With 6 bases clipped from V and 3 bases from J, the junction kept 7 bases outside the gene matches. Germline V gene data show CDR1 as ENHRY and CDR2 as SYGVKD. CDR3 loop: CAIRESTSGYEQYF. Here the CDR3 DNA reads TGTGCCATCAGGGAATCTACTAGCGGCTACGAGCAGTACTTC.

CDR3 sequence (DNA): TGTGCCAGCTCACCAAACGGGAGAGAGGACGATACGCAGTATTTT. This translates into CASSPNGREDDTQYF. The chain is built from TRBV18 and TRBJ2-3; possible D gene TRBD2, 6 bases. V lost 2 bases to trimming and J lost 6 bases, with 15 bases between them. CDR1 is KGHSH, CDR2 LQKENI, per germline. There are 15 residues in the CDR3.

The J gene is TRBJ2-5, the V gene TRBV19; D might be TRBD2 (6 bases). Germline V gene lookup returns CDR1 LNHDA and CDR2 SQIVND (reference sequence). The V end lost 5 bases, the J end lost 7 bases, and 17 bases lay between the germline ends. The CDR3 loop spans 14 amino acids. The CDR3, as DNA: TGTGCCAGTAGTGGCGTGGGACTCGCTAGGACCCAGTACTTC. This encodes CASSGVGLARTQYF.

The CDR3 nucleotides are TGTGCCAGCAGTTCTGACAGAAACATTCAGTACTTC. This gives the protein CASSSDRNIQYF. The genes are TRBV25-1 and TRBJ2-4; a possible D gene is TRBD1 (5 bases). Germline CDR1 and CDR2: MGHDK and SYGVNS. This CDR3 region has 12 residues. Trimming stripped 5 bases from V and 6 bases from J, with 8 bases between.

In DNA, the CDR3 is TGTGCCTGGAGTGTAGACTTCGGGAGTTACAATGAGCAGTTCTTC. Amino acid sequence: CAWSVDFGSYNEQFF. This chain links TRBV30 with TRBJ2-1, with D possibly TRBD2 on 6 matching bases. With 0 bases removed from V and 4 bases from J, the gap between germline ends came to 13 bases. The CDR3 has 15 amino acids. The V gene's germline CDR1 is GTSNPN and CDR2 SVGIG (reference sequence).

The chain has TRBV19 and TRBJ2-7; TRBD2 matches 13 bases. This CDR3 has 17 amino acids. Germline CDR1 is LNHDA and CDR2 is SQIVND (reference sequence). V trimming: 7 bases; J trimming: 5 bases; junction bases outside the gene matches: 14. The CDR3 region has the DNA TGTGCCAGTACCGGCCCGCCCGGGACTAGCGGGATCAACGAGCAGTACTTC. Its translation: CASTGPPGTSGINEQYF. The full variable domain, rest sourced from reference TRBV19 and TRBJ2-7, is DGGITQSPKYLFRKEGQNVTLSCEQNLNHDAMYWYRQDPGQGLRLIYYSQIVNDFQKGDIAEGYSVSREKKESFPLTVTSAQKNPTAFYLCASTGPPGTSGINEQYFGPGTRLTVT.